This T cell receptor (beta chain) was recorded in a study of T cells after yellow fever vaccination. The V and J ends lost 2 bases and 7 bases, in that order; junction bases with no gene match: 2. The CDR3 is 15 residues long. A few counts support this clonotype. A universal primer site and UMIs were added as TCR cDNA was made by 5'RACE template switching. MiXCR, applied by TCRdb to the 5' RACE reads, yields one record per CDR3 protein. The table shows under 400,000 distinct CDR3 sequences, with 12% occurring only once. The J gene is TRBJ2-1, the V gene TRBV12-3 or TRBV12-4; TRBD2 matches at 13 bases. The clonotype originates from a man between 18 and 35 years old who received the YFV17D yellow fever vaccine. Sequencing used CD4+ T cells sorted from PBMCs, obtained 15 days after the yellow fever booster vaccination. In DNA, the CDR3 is TGTGCCAGCAGTTTAAGACTAGCGGGGGGTAATGAGCAGTTCTTC. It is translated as CASSLRLAGGNEQFF.